This T cell receptor (beta chain) is from a study of OX40 agonist ivuxolimab in advanced cancers. Turning to the study itself: The dose-escalation cohort was over 65% male, with a mean age of about 56 years, ranging about 23 to 79.

Researchers took blood at baseline, on cycle 4 day 1, and on cycle 7 day 1. Clones were read by immunoSEQ multiplex PCR, and TCRdb kept only the in-frame ones, dropping some. The profile covers about 67,000 clones, with 82% appearing a single time and 5.5% to 6% taken by the ten largest. About this clone itself: The antigen is undetermined.

Study outcomes and limitations: Low levels of normalized T-cell clonal expansion also appeared in some nonresponders.

Trimming removed 5 bases at V and 1 base at J, with 14 bases between. Germline CDR1 MDHEN, CDR2 SYDVKM. This CDR3 is built from 15 residues. The genes are TRBV28 and TRBJ1-1; no reliable D call. The sample here was CD4+ or CD8+ T cells sorted from blood, taken in a trial of the OX40 agonist ivuxolimab. The clonotype comes from an adult with an advanced solid tumor such as melanoma, head and neck, liver or kidney cancer. CDR3 sequence: CASSRARASNTEAFF. CDR3 bases: TGTGCCAGCAGTCGGGCTCGGGCATCGAACACTGAAGCTTTCTTT.